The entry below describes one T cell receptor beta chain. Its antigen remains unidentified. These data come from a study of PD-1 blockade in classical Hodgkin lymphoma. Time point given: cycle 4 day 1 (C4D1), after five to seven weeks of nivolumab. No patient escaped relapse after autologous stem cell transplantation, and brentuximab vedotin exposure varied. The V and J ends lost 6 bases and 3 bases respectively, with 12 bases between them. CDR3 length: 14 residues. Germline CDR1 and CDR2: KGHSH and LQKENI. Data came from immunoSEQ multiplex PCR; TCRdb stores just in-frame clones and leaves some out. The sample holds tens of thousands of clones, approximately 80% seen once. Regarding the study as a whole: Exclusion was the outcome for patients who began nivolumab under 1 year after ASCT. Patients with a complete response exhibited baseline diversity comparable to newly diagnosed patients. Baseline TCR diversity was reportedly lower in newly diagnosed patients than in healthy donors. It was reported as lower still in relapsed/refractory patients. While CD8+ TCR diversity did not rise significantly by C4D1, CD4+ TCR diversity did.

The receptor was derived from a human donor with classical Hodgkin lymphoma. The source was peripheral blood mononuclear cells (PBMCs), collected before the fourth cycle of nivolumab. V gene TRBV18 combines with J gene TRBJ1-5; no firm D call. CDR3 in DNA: TGTGCCAGCTCGGAGGCGGTTGACAATCAGCCCCAGCATTTT. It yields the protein CASSEAVDNQPQHF. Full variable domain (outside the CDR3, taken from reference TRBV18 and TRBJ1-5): NAGVMQNPRHLVRRRGQEARLRCSPMKGHSHVYWYRQLPEEGLKFMVYLQKENIIDESGMPKERFSAEFPKEGPSILRIQQVVRGDSAAYFCASSEAVDNQPQHFGDGTRLSIL.